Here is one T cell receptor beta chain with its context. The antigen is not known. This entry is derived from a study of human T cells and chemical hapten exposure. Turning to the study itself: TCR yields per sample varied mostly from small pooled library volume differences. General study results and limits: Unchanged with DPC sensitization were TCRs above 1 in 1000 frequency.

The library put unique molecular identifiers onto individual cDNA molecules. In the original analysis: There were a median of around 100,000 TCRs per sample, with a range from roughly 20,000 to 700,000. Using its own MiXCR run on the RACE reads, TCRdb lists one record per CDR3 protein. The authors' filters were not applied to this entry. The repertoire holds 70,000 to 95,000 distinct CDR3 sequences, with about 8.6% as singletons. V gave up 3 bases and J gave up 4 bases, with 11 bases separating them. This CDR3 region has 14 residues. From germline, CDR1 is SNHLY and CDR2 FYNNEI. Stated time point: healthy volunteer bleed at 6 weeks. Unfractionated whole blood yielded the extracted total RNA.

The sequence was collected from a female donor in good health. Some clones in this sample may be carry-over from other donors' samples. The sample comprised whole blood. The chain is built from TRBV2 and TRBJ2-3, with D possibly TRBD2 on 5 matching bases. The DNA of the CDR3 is TGTGCCAGCAGTGACCGGACTCCCGCAGATACGCAGTATTTT. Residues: CASSDRTPADTQYF.